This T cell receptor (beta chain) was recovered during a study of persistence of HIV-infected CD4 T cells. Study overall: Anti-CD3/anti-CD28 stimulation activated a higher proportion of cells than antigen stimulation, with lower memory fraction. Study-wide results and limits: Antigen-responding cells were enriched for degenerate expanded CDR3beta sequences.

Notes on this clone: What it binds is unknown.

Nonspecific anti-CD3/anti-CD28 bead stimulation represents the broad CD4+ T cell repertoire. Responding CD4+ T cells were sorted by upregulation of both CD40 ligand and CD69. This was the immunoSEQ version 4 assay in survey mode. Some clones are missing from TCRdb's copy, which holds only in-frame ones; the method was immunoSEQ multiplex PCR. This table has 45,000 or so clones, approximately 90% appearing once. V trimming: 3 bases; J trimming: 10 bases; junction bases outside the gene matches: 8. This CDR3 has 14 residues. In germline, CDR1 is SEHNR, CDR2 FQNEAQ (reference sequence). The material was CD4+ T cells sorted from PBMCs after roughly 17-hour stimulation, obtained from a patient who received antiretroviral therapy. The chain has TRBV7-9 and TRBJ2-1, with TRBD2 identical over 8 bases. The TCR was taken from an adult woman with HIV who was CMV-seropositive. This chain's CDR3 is CASSLAGGRHEQFF. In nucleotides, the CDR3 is TGTGCCAGCAGCTTGGCGGGAGGTCGTCACGAGCAGTTCTTC.